These 12 T cell receptor delta chains were sequenced from one sample in a study of gamma delta lymphoproliferative disorders and STAT genes. PBMCs from patients and controls supplied the genomic DNA for sequencing. TCRdb re-processed the multiplex PCR reads using CATT. In the table there are about 1,600 delta-chain clones, roughly 1.2% of which are singletons. Sequenced: blood. The receptors derive from a human donor in good health.

The chain couples TRDV2 to TRDJ1, with TRDD3 matching 8 bases. Germline loops: CDR1 GEAIGNYY, CDR2 EKD. The CDR3 covers 19 residues. V was pared by 1 base and J by 1 base, with 16 bases of the junction left unmatched. The DNA of the CDR3 is TGTGCCTGTGACACTCTCTCTACTGGGGGGGCATTGTGCACCGATAAACTCATCTTT. Amino acids: CACDTLSTGGALCTDKLIF.

With regard to this clone: A single base is all that separates this from a far larger clone, so a read error is likely. This sample includes further DNA sequences coding for the same CDR3. V and J are TRDV1 and TRDJ1; 8 positions agree with TRDD3. The germline CDR1 and CDR2 sequences are TSWWSYY and QGS. Unmatched junction bases numbered 29, after V lost 5 bases and J lost 0 bases. The CDR3 is 23 amino acids. This CDR3 is CALGPSASFLLHWGLKYTDKLIF. The CDR3 DNA reads TGTGCTCTTGGGCCCTCAGCCTCCTTTCTACTTCACTGGGGGCTCAAGTACACCGATAAACTCATCTTT.

There are a few counts of this clone. This DNA translates differently at residue 5 from the TCRdb protein, which is that of a much larger clone; a read error is likely, and the protein shown is the DNA's own translation. V is TRDV2 and J is TRDJ1, with TRDD3 matching over 9 bases. Looked up from germline, CDR1 is GEAIGNYY and CDR2 is EKD. CDR3 length equals 18 residues. Trimming at V came to 3 bases and at J to 0 bases, leaving 13 bases not matched to a gene. The CDR3 reads CACDLIGDTSSYTDKLIF. The CDR3 DNA sequence: TGTGCCTGTGACCTGATAGGGGATACGTCCTCATACACCGATAAACTCATCTTT.

In this sample, this clone turned up many times. This likely reflects a read error, since a far larger clone is one base away. Other DNA sequences in this sample translate to the same CDR3. The V gene is TRDV2, the J gene TRDJ1; TRDD3 agrees at 9 bases. The CDR3 has 18 amino acids. Germline V gene lookup returns CDR1 GEAIGNYY and CDR2 EKD. The CDR3 region has the DNA TGTGCCTGTGACACGCTGCCTGGGGGATCTCGGTACACTGATAAACTCATCTTT. It translates to CACDTLPGGSRYTDKLIF.

Only a few counts were recorded for this clone. This DNA's translation and the protein TCRdb lists, from a much larger clone, do not match at residue 12, likely due to a read error; the protein shown is translated from the DNA. The J gene is TRDJ1, the V gene TRDV1, with 8 bases lining up with TRDD3. The CDR3 covers 22 residues. Germline values: CDR1 TSWWSYY, CDR2 QGS. J was trimmed by 0 bases and V by 2 bases; bases with no gene match: 23. CDR3 region: CALGEGGYDPGEYEENTDKLIF. The CDR3 nucleotides are TGTGCTCTTGGGGAAGGGGGATATGACCCTGGGGAATACGAAGAGAACACCGATAAACTCATCTTT.

This clone was detected ten times or more. The TCRdb record carries a much larger clone's protein, which differs from this DNA's translation at residue 7; a read error is the likely cause, and the protein listed here is the DNA translation. The chain recombines TRDV2 with TRDJ1; perhaps TRDD3 as D (5 bases). Trimming took 3 bases from V and 0 from J, leaving 13 bases between them. The length of the CDR3 is 15 residues. CDR1 is GEAIGNYY, CDR2 EKD, per germline. CDR3 sequence: CACDQLEGYTDKLIF. The CDR3 DNA reads TGTGCCTGTGACCAACTGGAGGGCTACACCGATAAACTCATCTTT.

This clone showed up just a few times. TCRdb pairs this DNA with a much larger clone's protein that differs at residue 11, likely a read error; the protein shown was translated from the DNA. The CDR3 sequence is CALGEFQPTTSWVYTDKLIF. The CDR3 nucleotides are TGTGCTCTTGGGGAATTTCAACCAACTACGTCCTGGGTCTACACCGATAAACTCATCTTT. This chain uses TRDV1 with TRDJ1; possibly TRDD3 for D (5 bases). This CDR3 contains 20 residues. Germline CDR1 TSWWSYY, CDR2 QGS. Trimming shortened V by 2 bases and J by 0 bases, and 25 bases separated the two germline ends.

Notes on this clone: With only one base between it and a far larger clone, this is likely a read error. Distinct nucleotide sequences in the sample also encode this CDR3. V usage is TRDV2 and J usage is TRDJ1; D is unclear. The CDR3 sequence is 14 residues long. In germline, CDR1 is GEAIGNYY, CDR2 EKD. The CDR3 coding sequence is TGCGCCTGTGACGCCGTGCCGTACACCGATAAACTCATCTTT. Amino acids: CACDAVPYTDKLIF.

Concerning this clone itself: The protein TCRdb lists belongs to a much larger clone and differs from this DNA's translation at residue 9, which points to a read error; the protein shown is made from the DNA. J is TRDJ1 and V is TRDV2, with D tentatively TRDD3 (6 bases). Germline V gene lookup returns CDR1 GEAIGNYY and CDR2 EKD. V dropped 0 bases and J dropped 2 bases, with 24 bases sitting between them. The CDR3 totals 19 residues. The DNA for the CDR3 is TGTGCCTGTGACACCGTTAAGGGATTCACCTCCGGGGGAACCGATAAACTCATCTTT. It is translated as CACDTVKGFTSGGTDKLIF.

Points on this clone: TCRdb assigns this DNA the protein of a much larger clone, which departs from its translation at residue 21; this likely reflects a read error, and the protein shown comes from translating the DNA. V is TRDV1 and J is TRDJ1; 12 bases are shared with TRDD3. Looked up from germline, CDR1 is TSWWSYY and CDR2 is QGS. CDR3 length: 22 amino acids. CDR3 sequence: CALGEGGYDPGGYEENTDKLTF. Written as DNA, the CDR3 is TGTGCTCTTGGGGAAGGGGGATATGACCCTGGGGGATACGAAGAGAACACCGATAAACTCACCTTT.

About this clone: TCRdb assigns this DNA the protein of a much larger clone, which departs from its translation at residue 14; this likely reflects a read error, and the protein shown comes from translating the DNA. The gene calls are TRDV1 and TRDJ2; TRDD2 agrees at 8 bases. The CDR3 runs 20 residues. The junction had 23 bases not matched to a gene; V was cut back by 5 bases and J by 6 bases. Germline-derived CDR1 and CDR2 are TSWWSYY and QGS. The CDR3 spells CALGPEFFLRRVIRAAQLFF. CDR3 coding DNA: TGTGCTCTTGGGCCAGAGTTCTTCCTACGAAGGGTTATAAGGGCAGCACAACTCTTCTTT.

Details on this clone: The translation of this DNA and the TCRdb protein of a much larger clone differ at residue 8, probably owing to a read error; the protein shown here is translated from the DNA. The V call is TRDV2, the J call TRDJ1; D unresolved. This CDR3 has 15 amino acids. Germline CDR1 and CDR2: GEAIGNYY and EKD. Trimming removed 0 bases from V and 0 bases from J, with 10 bases in between. The CDR3, as DNA: TGTGCCTGTGACACCGTTGGGAGGTACACCGATAAACTCATCTTT. Residues: CACDTVGRYTDKLIF.